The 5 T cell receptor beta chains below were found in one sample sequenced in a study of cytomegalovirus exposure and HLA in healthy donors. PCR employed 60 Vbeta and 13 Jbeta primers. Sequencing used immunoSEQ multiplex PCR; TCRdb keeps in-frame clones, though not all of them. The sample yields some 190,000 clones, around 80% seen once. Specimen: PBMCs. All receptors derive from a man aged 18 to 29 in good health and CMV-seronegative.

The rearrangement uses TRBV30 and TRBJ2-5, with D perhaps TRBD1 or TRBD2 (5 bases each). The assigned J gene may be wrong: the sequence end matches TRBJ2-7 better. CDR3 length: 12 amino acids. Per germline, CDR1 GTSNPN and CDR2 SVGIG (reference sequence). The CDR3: CAWSVGAYEQYF. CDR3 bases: TGTGCCTGGAGTGTGGGGGCCTACGAGCAGTACTTC.

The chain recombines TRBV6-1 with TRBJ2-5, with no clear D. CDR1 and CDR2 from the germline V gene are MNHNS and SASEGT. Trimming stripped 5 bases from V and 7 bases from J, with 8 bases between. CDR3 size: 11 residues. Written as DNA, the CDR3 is TGTGCCAGCAGTCCAGACTCGACCCAGTACTTC. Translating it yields CASSPDSTQYF.

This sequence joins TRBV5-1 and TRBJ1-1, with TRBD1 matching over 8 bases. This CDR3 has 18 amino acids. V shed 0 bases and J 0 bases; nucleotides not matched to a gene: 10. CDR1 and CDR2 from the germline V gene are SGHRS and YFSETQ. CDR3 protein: CASSLVVRLQGVNTEAFF. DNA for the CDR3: TGCGCCAGCAGCTTGGTGGTACGACTACAGGGGGTGAACACTGAAGCTTTCTTT.

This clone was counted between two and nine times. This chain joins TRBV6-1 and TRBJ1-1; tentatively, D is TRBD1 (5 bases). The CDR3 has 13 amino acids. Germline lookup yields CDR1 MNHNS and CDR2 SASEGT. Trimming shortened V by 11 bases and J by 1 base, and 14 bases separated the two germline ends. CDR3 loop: CAPPSGGNTEAFF. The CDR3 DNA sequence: TGTGCCCCCCCGAGCGGGGGGAACACTGAAGCTTTCTTT.

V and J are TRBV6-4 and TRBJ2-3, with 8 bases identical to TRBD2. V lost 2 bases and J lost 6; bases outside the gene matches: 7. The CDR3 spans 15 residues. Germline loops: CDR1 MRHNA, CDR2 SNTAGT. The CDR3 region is CASSDGPGGMDTQYF. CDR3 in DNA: TGTGCCAGCAGTGACGGCCCGGGAGGGATGGATACGCAGTATTTT.